The entry below describes one T cell receptor beta chain. In the original analysis: Counts of nucleated cells, estimated from reference gene primer amplification, were obtained. Clones were sequenced by immunoSEQ multiplex PCR, and TCRdb holds only the in-frame ones, with some missing. For V, J and clone size, that table is used; D and trimming come from the DNA. Among 240,000 or so clones, over 80% were seen once, and the ten largest hold 1.9%. This record comes from a study of blood T cell repertoires in COVID-19. About the study: Sites across the United States, Italy and Spain contributed samples from acute and convalescent COVID-19. The cDNA or gDNA used as material had been derived from T cells, B-cell-depleted T cells, or PBMCs.

The V gene's germline CDR1 is MNHEY and CDR2 SMNVEV (reference sequence). The CDR3 sequence is 15 residues long. V lost 2 bases, J lost 3 bases, and 14 bases lay in between. This receptor was identified in a young man who had recovered from COVID-19. The source material was peripheral blood. The rearrangement uses TRBV27 and TRBJ2-7, with TRBD1 as a possible D gene (5 bases). CDR3 coding DNA: TGTGCCAGCAGTTTAAGATTTACAGGCTACTACGAGCAGTACTTC. Protein sequence: CASSLRFTGYYEQYF.